This entry lists 21 T cell receptor beta chains sequenced from one sample in a study of T cells in Graves' hyperthyroidism and ophthalmopathy. Template material for amplifying TCR beta CDR3 regions consisted of RNA transcripts. A first-round RT-PCR of the TCR CDR3 used the HTBI primer set. One entry per CDR3 protein results from TCRdb running MiXCR on the multiplex PCR reads. The data hold around 620,000 distinct CDR3 sequences, with around 46% observed a single time. The sample consisted of peripheral blood or thyroid tissue (not recorded which). The receptors were sampled from an adult woman with Graves' disease, either hyperthyroidism or ophthalmopathy (not recorded which).

The chain couples TRBV10-3 to TRBJ2-7; maybe TRBD1 (7 bases). CDR3 size: 14 residues. Trimming removed 6 bases from V and 2 bases from J, with 14 bases in between. Per germline, CDR1 ENHRY and CDR2 SYGVKD. DNA of the CDR3: TGTGCCATCAGGCGGGACAGTCAAGCCTACGAGCAGTACTTC. It specifies CAIRRDSQAYEQYF.

V usage is TRBV2 and J usage is TRBJ2-7; tentative D call: TRBD2 (6 bases). Germline CDR1 SNHLY, CDR2 FYNNEI. CDR3 length: 13 amino acids. The V end was cut by 7 bases, the J end by 1 base, with 11 bases between. The CDR3 region is CASNREQSYEQYF. As DNA, the CDR3 is TGTGCCAGCAACCGGGAGCAGTCCTACGAGCAGTACTTC.

The V call is TRBV7-1, the J call TRBJ2-7, with D possibly TRBD2 on 7 matching bases. TRBV7-1 counts as an open reading frame of uncertain function. The V gene lost 3 bases and the J gene lost 0 bases, with 18 bases spanning the gap. The CDR3 contains 17 residues. The CDR3 loop reads CASSSGGLGGISYEQYF. Here the CDR3 DNA reads TGTGCCAGCAGCTCGGGGGGGCTAGGGGGAATCTCCTACGAGCAGTACTTC.

The table lists this clonotype with a few counts. The CDR3 sequence is CSARKLAGSYEQYF. CDR3 sequence (DNA): TGCAGTGCTAGGAAACTAGCGGGATCCTACGAGCAGTACTTC. J is TRBJ2-7 and V is TRBV20-1; 10 bases fit TRBD2. The CDR3 contains 14 residues. The ends lost 3 bases at V and 1 base at J; junction bases unmatched: 3. Per the germline V gene, CDR1 is DFQATT and CDR2 is SNEGSKA (reference sequence).

A word on this clonotype: Compared with germline, one end of the junction differs, possibly owing to a read error. CDR3 nucleotides: TGCGCCAGCAGCCAGATGGGGATCACGGGGGCTTTCTTT. It is translated as CASSQMGITGAFF. The V call is TRBV7-3, the J call TRBJ1-1, with D unclear. The CDR3 contains 13 residues. Germline CDR1 reads SGHTA; CDR2 reads FQGTGA.

This clonotype was counted at least ten times. V gene TRBV5-1 combines with J gene TRBJ1-4; D might be TRBD1 (5 bases). The germline V gene has CDR1 SGHRS and CDR2 YFSETQ. V was trimmed by 0 bases and J by 8 bases, leaving 11 bases between them. The CDR3 extends over 14 amino acids. CDR3: CASSLVPAGEKLFF. The CDR3, as DNA: TGCGCCAGCAGCTTGGTTCCGGCAGGGGAAAAACTGTTTTTT.

This chain links TRBV29-1 with TRBJ1-2; D is perhaps TRBD1 (6 bases). From germline, CDR1 is SQVTM and CDR2 ANQGSEA. The ends were cut back, 5 bases at V and 8 bases at J, with 12 bases in the middle. The CDR3 length is 11 residues. CDR3 DNA sequence: TGCAGCGTTAGGCAGGGGAGCGGCTACACCTTC. It translates to CSVRQGSGYTF.

This clonotype was picked up one time. This chain links TRBV7-2 with TRBJ2-7; 7 bases map to TRBD1. The trim removed 5 bases at V and 10 bases at J, leaving 11 bases unmatched. This CDR3 comprises 13 residues. Per the germline V gene, CDR1 is SGHTA and CDR2 is FQGNSA. The CDR3 region is CASSQGQEERQYF. In nucleotides, the CDR3 is TGTGCCAGCAGCCAAGGACAGGAAGAGAGACAGTACTTC.

The V gene is TRBV10-2, the J gene TRBJ2-5, with TRBD2 identical over 9 bases. The CDR3 extends over 16 amino acids. Trimming at V came to 7 bases and at J to 10 bases, leaving 19 bases not matched to a gene. Germline loops: CDR1 WSHSY, CDR2 SAAADI. In nucleotides, the CDR3 is TGCGCCAGCAAGGGACTAGCTGCGACCGGTATGGTGGGCCAGTACTTC. This sequence encodes CASKGLAATGMVGQYF.

This clonotype has a count of ten or more. The chain has TRBV7-6 and TRBJ2-7; D unresolved. Deletions cut 1 base from V and 0 bases from J, with 13 bases between. This CDR3 contains 16 residues. Germline lookup yields CDR1 SGHVS and CDR2 FNYEAQ. The CDR3 sequence: CASSLEGESNSYEQYF. In DNA form, the CDR3 reads TGTGCCAGCAGCTTAGAGGGTGAGAGTAACTCCTACGAGCAGTACTTC.

The V gene is TRBV20-1, the J gene TRBJ1-5; the D gene is possibly TRBD1 (6 bases). The length of the CDR3 is 17 residues. CDR1 DFQATT and CDR2 SNEGSKA come from the germline V gene (reference sequence). Trimming stripped 3 bases from V and 6 bases from J, with 24 bases between. CDR3 sequence (DNA): TGCAGTGCTAGGGGGGAGCGTTGGGAGGGGGGTGGTCAGCCCCAGCATTTT. Protein product: CSARGERWEGGGQPQHF.

The V gene is TRBV2, the J gene TRBJ1-5, with 7 bases matching TRBD1. The trim removed 4 bases at V and 4 bases at J, leaving 16 bases unmatched. The CDR3 loop spans 18 amino acids. Germline V CDR1 and CDR2: SNHLY, FYNNEI. CDR3 amino acids: CASSVLFLGGTENQPQHF. The DNA of the CDR3 is TGTGCCAGCAGTGTCCTTTTCCTCGGGGGGACAGAAAATCAGCCCCAGCATTTT. The whole variable domain, remainder taken from reference TRBV2 and TRBJ1-5, is EPEVTQTPSHQVTQMGQEVILRCVPISNHLYFYWYRQILGQKVEFLVSFYNNEISEKSEIFDDQFSVERPDGSNFTLKIRSTKLEDSAMYFCASSVLFLGGTENQPQHFGDGTRLSIL.

This clonotype occurred a few times. The chain carries TRBV30 and TRBJ2-2; 10 bases map to TRBD2. Germline V gene data show CDR1 as GTSNPN and CDR2 as SVGIG (reference sequence). The CDR3 runs 15 residues. The junction had 5 bases not matched to a gene; V was cut back by 4 bases and J by 3 bases. This chain's CDR3 is CAWTKREGDTGELFF. The DNA of the CDR3 is TGTGCCTGGACCAAGCGGGAGGGTGACACCGGGGAGCTGTTTTTT.

This clonotype was detected only a few times. The chain joins TRBV6-5 to TRBJ2-5, with 7 bases aligning to TRBD2. CDR1 and CDR2 from the germline V gene are MNHEY and SVGAGI. V trimming: 8 bases; J trimming: 5 bases; junction bases outside the gene matches: 8. The CDR3 is 13 residues long. CDR3 bases: TGTGCCAGCCGGGGGTGGCGGGAGGAGACCCAGTACTTC. It is translated as CASRGWREETQYF.

This rearrangement joins TRBV7-2 to TRBJ1-4; D is possibly TRBD1 (6 bases). V was clipped by 2 bases and J by 3 bases, with 10 bases between them. The CDR3 loop spans 15 amino acids. Germline lookup yields CDR1 SGHTA and CDR2 FQGNSA. CDR3 residues: CASSLSAGANEKLFF. For the CDR3, the DNA is TGTGCCAGCAGCTTATCGGCAGGGGCTAATGAAAAACTGTTTTTT.

This clonotype was picked up many times. J is TRBJ1-1 and V is TRBV20-1; 8 bases agree with TRBD1. The CDR3 consists of 17 residues. Germline trimming cut 3 bases from V and 0 bases from J; bases unmatched to any gene: 12. Germline V CDR1 and CDR2: DFQATT, SNEGSKA (reference sequence). CDR3 bases: TGCAGTGCTAGGACCCGTGGTGACAGGGGCGTGAACACTGAAGCTTTCTTT. Protein: CSARTRGDRGVNTEAFF.

This chain uses TRBV15 with TRBJ1-1, with TRBD1 identical over 8 bases. Germline V gene data show CDR1 as LNHNV and CDR2 as YYDKDF (reference sequence). After removal of 3 bases from V and 5 bases from J, the junction contained 2 bases not matched to a gene. The CDR3 totals 13 residues. CDR3: CATSSRQGTEAFF. DNA of the CDR3: TGTGCCACCAGCAGTAGACAGGGGACTGAAGCTTTCTTT.

About this clonotype itself: Being one base from a much bigger clone, this may be a read error. This chain joins TRBV14 and TRBJ1-2; possible D gene TRBD1, 6 bases. Germline V CDR1 and CDR2: SGHDN, FVKESK. The CDR3 has 15 amino acids. CDR3 nucleotide sequence: TGTGCCAGCAGCCTAGAGGGGGGAGAAAACTATAGCTACACCTTC. It specifies CASSLEGGENYSYTF.

This clonotype has a count of ten or more. The chain combines TRBV12-3 or TRBV12-4 with TRBJ2-6; D unresolved. The V and J ends lost 6 bases and 0 bases respectively, with 9 bases between them. CDR3 length: 15 residues. The CDR3 nucleotides are TGTGCCAGCAGATCCCCCCGCTCTGGGGCCAACGTCCTGACTTTC. Protein sequence: CASRSPRSGANVLTF.

This clonotype was seen only a few times. A much more abundant neighbour one base away suggests this may be a read error. The chain uses TRBV10-3 and TRBJ2-7; either TRBD1 or TRBD2 may fit D (6 bases each). Germline V gene data show CDR1 as ENHRY and CDR2 as SYGVKD. Trimming pared 10 bases from V and 8 bases from J, leaving 18 bases between. This CDR3 is built from 12 residues. CDR3 DNA: TGTGCCACCCAAGGGGGAGGAGACAAGCAGTACTTC. This gives the protein CATQGGGDKQYF.

In this sample, this clonotype turned up many times. The genes are TRBV5-1 and TRBJ2-7; 8 nucleotides line up with TRBD2. V gave up 2 bases and J gave up 4 bases; unmatched junction bases: 5. The CDR3 contains 14 residues. CDR1 is SGHRS and CDR2 is YFSETQ in the germline V gene. The DNA for the CDR3 is TGCGCCAGCAGCTTAGCGGGAGATGGGTACGAGCAGTACTTC. It translates to CASSLAGDGYEQYF. Variable domain in full (rest from reference TRBV5-1 and TRBJ2-7): KAGVTQTPRYLIKTRGQQVTLSCSPISGHRSVSWYQQTPGQGLQFLFEYFSETQRNKGNFPGRFSGRQFSNSRSEMNVSTLELGDSALYLCASSLAGDGYEQYFGPGTRLTVT.